This TCR beta chain was captured in a study of cytomegalovirus exposure and HLA in healthy donors (TCRdb year 2017). For the study in its entirety: According to an earlier analysis of around 600 of the donors, some 180 million T cells yielded 117 million unique TCR beta sequences and 250 to 350 Gb of sequence data. Using immunosequencing, the study profiled T cell repertoires from fewer than 850 subjects and related those repertoires to cytomegalovirus serostatus. Of the 300 to 450 genotyped donors, 81% were placed in the genetic ancestry cluster associated with self-reported Caucasian donors. Every repertoire in the discovery cohort had been generated on one and the same sequencing platform. HLA typing included class I and class II loci at four-digit resolution. Roughly 300 gigabases of sequencing data and 70 million to 85 million unique TCR sequences were included in an early release covering several hundred HLA-typed donors. Four or five DR-DQ haplotypes were handled as single units for association and clustering, since linkage in the cohort was strong. Donor age, sex, ethnicity and CMV serostatus were compiled together with the repertoire data. Rather than using new phenotypic data, the later analysis identified candidate immune exposures from TCR beta sequences and from how often those sequences occurred across donors. To predict cytomegalovirus infection status, the study brought together high-throughput TCR immunosequencing, statistical association of individual TCRs with disease status, and machine learning. The study aimed to test whether cataloging public T cell receptors could reveal signatures of past pathogen exposure. A later analysis re-analyzed previously published TCR beta repertoires from 666 donors and added high-resolution HLA genotyping to study TCR occurrence patterns. To decide whether each TCR beta V gene segment behaved as functional or pseudogenic, an earlier analysis of over 500 of the donors relied on high-throughput TCR beta sequencing. Besides the first cohort of 500 to 700 subjects, a separate validation cohort made up of around 120 different subjects was used. The number of typed donors differed by locus: about 629-630 for A, B, C, DRB1 and DQB1; about 520 for DQA1; approximately 600 for DPA1; and approximately 450 for DPB1. Across 398 genotyped donors of the cohort, an average of approximately 220,000 unique TCR beta nucleotide sequences per donor were sequenced, and around 20% of those sequences were non-productive. In a later genetic analysis, genome-wide SNP genotypes for 398 of the 666 donors were used, and that subset was treated as a discovery cohort.

The method behind the library was the immunoSEQ multiplex PCR assay. The multiplex PCR relied on a mix of 60 forward primers for TCR Vbeta segments and 13 reverse primers for TCR Jbeta segments. A multiplex PCR assay on genomic DNA amplified the CDR3 region of rearranged TCR beta genes. Amplified TCR beta libraries were sequenced as 87-base-pair reads on the Illumina HiSeq System. As for the authors' bioinformatics: A later analysis tallied tens of millions of unique TCR beta chains across the 650 to 750 repertoires, and around 10 million of those chains were shared by two or more donors. Raw reads were error-corrected and collapsed into unique sequences by a nearest-neighbor algorithm in which closely related sequences were merged to remove PCR and sequencing errors. V, D and J gene segments were assigned by aligning CDR3 sequences to IMGT reference sequences. For a sequence to be retained, a match of at least six nucleotides to both a V gene segment and a J gene segment was required. Rearrangements were classified as productive when the CDR3 lacked stop codons and remained in frame with V and J, and all other rearrangements were classified as non-productive. Following IMGT convention, CDR3 was defined as the stretch from the second conserved V-encoded cysteine to the conserved J-encoded phenylalanine. The earlier analysis of about 570 of the donors excluded any sequence lacking an unambiguous match to a single V gene segment. An earlier analysis of 500 to 700 of the donors classified V segments as functional when productive rearrangements were above 56.7% and as segregating when the standard deviation between donors was above 5%. A statistical classification framework was developed to diagnose cytomegalovirus status using the catalog of TCR beta chain sequences. In a later analysis, TCR nucleotide sequences were compared against IMGT/GENE-DB human TR gene sequences so that V and J genes could be assigned. A later analysis assigned CDR3 sequences and most-parsimonious VDJ recombination scenarios with the TCRdist pipeline. In a later analysis, each TCR beta chain was defined by its CDR3 amino acid sequence together with its V-gene family, and reads without a unique V-gene family were excluded. To address suspected cross-contamination and a sequencing artifact, a later analysis removed approximately 590 highly shared, low-generation-probability nucleotide sequences. In a later analysis, a clonal expansion index was calculated for each public chain from normalized within-repertoire ranks of inferred template counts. A later analysis computed generation probabilities with a VDJ recombination model fitted to out-of-frame rearrangements, and checked the results against IGoR. In a later analysis, TCR-TCR, TCR-HLA and TCR-CMV co-occurrence was scored with hypergeometric tests, and a repertoire-size bias correction was applied to TCR pairs. To estimate false discovery rates, a later analysis permuted the HLA or CMV assignments 20 times. In a later analysis, co-occurring TCRs were grouped using DBSCAN, with TCRdist sequence similarity added in when clustering inside HLA-allele-positive subsets. Co-occurrence clustering excluded repertoires with fewer than 30,000 or more than 120,000 public chains, plus five with anomalous nucleotide sharing. TCRdb carries this immuneACCESS record with in-frame sequences only. Its versions omit some clonotypes, under half of them owing to an unresolved V gene in the studies checked, with the rest unexplained. The V and J calls and clone size were taken over from that table, and D and trimming were inferred from the DNA. Counted in this sample were about 140,000 clones; more than 70% of them appeared once. The top ten clonotypes cover roughly 1.3% of the sample.

Broader findings and caveats from the paper: Broadly in line with IMGT annotations, most TCR beta V segments showed up in productive rearrangements about 87% or about 30% of the time in an earlier analysis of approximately 640 of the donors. A group of highly shared sequence variants was considered likely to be a technical artifact of the sequencing pipeline. In a later analysis, TCR association rates were found to vary across HLA loci, with the most associated TCRs seen for DRB1 alleles and the fewest for HLA-C alleles. The classifier was reported to diagnose cytomegalovirus status with high specificity and sensitivity in both the original and validation cohorts. While some public TCRs were present in many individuals, most TCR sequences turned up only very rarely across donors. In a later analysis, 15,000 to 20,000 TCR beta sequences were associated with specific HLA alleles at a false discovery rate of 0.05. The study listed 170 or so TCR beta chains as associated with cytomegalovirus. In this cohort, only TCR beta chains were sequenced, and detectable features were limited by the absence of alpha or paired-chain data. The authors suggested that the approach could potentially be generalized to other disease states and immunological phenotypes. Compared with the 666-donor mean, donors in an Asian-associated ancestry cluster had fewer N-insertions in productive TCRs, according to a later genetic analysis. Correlated functional status among segregating V segments might be attributable to linkage disequilibrium, but an unknown experimental factor could not be ruled out. Immune exposure information for the cohort was limited to CMV serostatus. Because some donors lacked HLA typing at each locus, the association tests relied only on the typed subset. According to a later analysis, most CMV-associated TCR beta chains appeared to be HLA-restricted, and the HLA associations seemed to be driven largely by CMV exposure. Three of the identified cytomegalovirus-associated TCR beta chains were confirmed in vitro to be specific for cytomegalovirus antigens. Assigning TCR associations to individual alleles was difficult when HLA alleles, especially DR and DQ, strongly co-occurred. A further reported finding was that TCR beta sequences accurately predicted the HLA-A and HLA-B alleles for most subjects in the first cohort. In a later genetic analysis, a missense DCLRE1C variant was associated with V-gene and J-gene trimming of TCR beta chains, and the association was replicated in an independent cohort. In a later analysis, HLA-associated TCR beta chains showed more clonal expansion and lower generation probabilities than non-associated chains that were equally common. Because counts were too low, some 17 rarely observed V segments, including chromosome 9 orphons, were excluded from the earlier analysis of under 650 of the donors. The 87-base-pair reads could not distinguish some IMGT-functional V segments, including TRBV6-2 and TRBV6-3, so those segments were excluded. Sequencing depth was assumed to be roughly uniform across donors in the presence/absence analyses, though that assumption may not hold. According to a later analysis, parvovirus B19, influenza, CMV and Epstein-Barr virus appeared linked to several top co-occurrence clusters.

The cohort consisted of hundreds of healthy bone marrow donors. At the time of sampling, all cohort members were nominally healthy, though unrecorded immune exposures were likely present. The donor was CMV seropositive and belonged to the group of 270 or so seropositive cohort members. A peripheral blood sample was collected from each donor, and TCR beta sequencing was performed on peripheral blood mononuclear cells. The Qiagen DNeasy Blood Extraction Kit was used to extract genomic DNA from the blood cell samples. From the germline V gene, CDR1 is SGHDT and CDR2 is YYEEEE. Reading from cysteine to phenylalanine, the CDR3 counts 16 amino acids. The DNA shown is the 48-base CDR3, in frame from base 1. Germline trimming amounts to 0 bases on V and 7 bases on J, with 5 as the count of junction bases outside the gene matches. As for this clone: What this receptor recognizes is not known. The sample holds no much larger clone one base away, and base qualities are not on file.

The sample taken for sequencing was PBMCs. The clonotype comes from a male donor in good health and CMV-seropositive. Recombination linked TRBV5-6 to TRBJ2-1, and 12 junction bases match TRBD1. CDR3 region: CASSLAGQGARNEQFF. DNA sequence: TGTGCCAGCAGCTTGGCGGGACAGGGGGCGCGTAATGAGCAGTTCTTC.